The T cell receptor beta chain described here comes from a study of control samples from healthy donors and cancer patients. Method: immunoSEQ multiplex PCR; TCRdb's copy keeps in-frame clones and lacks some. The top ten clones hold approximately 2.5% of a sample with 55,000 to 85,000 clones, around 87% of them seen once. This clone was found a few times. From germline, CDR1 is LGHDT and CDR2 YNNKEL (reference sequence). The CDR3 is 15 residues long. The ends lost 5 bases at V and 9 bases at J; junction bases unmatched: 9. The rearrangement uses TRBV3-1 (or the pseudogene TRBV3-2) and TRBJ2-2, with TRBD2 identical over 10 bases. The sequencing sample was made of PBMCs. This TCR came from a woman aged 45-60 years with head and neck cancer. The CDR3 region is CASSAQAGGPWELFF. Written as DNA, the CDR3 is TGTGCCAGCAGCGCACAAGCGGGGGGGCCCTGGGAGCTGTTTTTT.